This entry concerns a single T cell receptor (beta chain). Source study methods: Nucleated cell number was recorded as an estimate derived from reference gene primer amplification. This table comes from immunoSEQ multiplex PCR, and its TCRdb copy is limited to in-frame clones, with some not included. The V and J calls and clone size were taken over from that table, and D and trimming were inferred from the DNA. The sample has 150,000 to 200,000 clones; about 85% are singletons. The data are from a study of blood T cell repertoires in COVID-19. Study-level information: Sites in the United States, Italy and Spain provided acute and convalescent COVID-19 samples. Sample material is recorded as cDNA or gDNA derived from T cells, B-cell-depleted T cells, or PBMCs.

The source is a woman aged 80 or older in a cohort sampled during active or convalescent COVID-19. Sequenced: peripheral blood.

Here the CDR3 DNA reads TGTGCCATCAGCCTATTAGACGGGACAGGGGTATACGAGCAGTACTTC. Encoded protein: CAISLLDGTGVYEQYF. V usage is TRBV10-3 and J usage is TRBJ2-7; 10 bases line up with TRBD1. The germline V gene encodes CDR1 ENHRY and CDR2 SYGVKD. J was trimmed by 4 bases and V by 6 bases; bases with no gene match: 12. The length of the CDR3 is 16 residues.